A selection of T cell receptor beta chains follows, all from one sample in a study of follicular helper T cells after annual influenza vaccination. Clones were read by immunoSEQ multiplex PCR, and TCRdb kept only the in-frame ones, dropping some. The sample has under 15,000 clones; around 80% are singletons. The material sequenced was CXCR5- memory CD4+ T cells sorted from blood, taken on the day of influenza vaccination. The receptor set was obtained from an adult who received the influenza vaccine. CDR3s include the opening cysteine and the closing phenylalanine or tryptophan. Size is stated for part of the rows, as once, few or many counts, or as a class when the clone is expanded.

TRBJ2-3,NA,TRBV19,CASSISRQVGTDTQYF
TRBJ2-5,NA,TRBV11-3,CASSFSLSGGPETQYF
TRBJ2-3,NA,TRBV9,CASSGQYSSGGADTQYF
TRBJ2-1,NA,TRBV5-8,CASRSGGVYNEQFF
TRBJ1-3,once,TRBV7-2,CASSPRNPYSGNTIYF
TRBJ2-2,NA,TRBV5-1,CASSFPSGGRSTGELFF
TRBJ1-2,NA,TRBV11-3,CASSLPTGGGYTF
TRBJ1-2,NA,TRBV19,CASSIDPVFAGGNYGYTF
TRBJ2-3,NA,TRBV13,CASSFPGDTDTQYF
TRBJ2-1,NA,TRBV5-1,CASSLEGDRGTNEQFF
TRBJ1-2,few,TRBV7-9,CASSLGRRGYTF
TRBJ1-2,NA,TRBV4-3,CASSQDEWKALTF
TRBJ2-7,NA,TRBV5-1,CASSLAVGNSYEQYF
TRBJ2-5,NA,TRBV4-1,CASSPEGASLQETQYF
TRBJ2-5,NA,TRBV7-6,CASSFSPQETQYF
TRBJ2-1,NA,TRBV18,CASSYKRGGSEQFF
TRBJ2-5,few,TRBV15,CATSRDQAAQETQYF
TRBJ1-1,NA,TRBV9,CASSVEAGGNTEAFF
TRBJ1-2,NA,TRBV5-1,CASSPQGADYGYTF
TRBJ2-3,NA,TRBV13,CASSLRPGGGTDTQYF
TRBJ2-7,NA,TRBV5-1,CASSAGTVSYEQYF
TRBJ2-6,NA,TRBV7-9,CASSPRQGWAGANVLTF
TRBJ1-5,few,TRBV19,CASSIPRMGQPQHF
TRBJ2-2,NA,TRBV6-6,CASSRGAGTGELFF
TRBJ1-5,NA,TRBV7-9,CASSSWSRGSDQPQHF
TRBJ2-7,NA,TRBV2,CAGGLGSYEQYF
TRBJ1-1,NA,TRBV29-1,CSVERPPGQGYTEAFF
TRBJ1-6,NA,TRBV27,CASSGVDRYNSPLHF
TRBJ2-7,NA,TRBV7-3,CASSRTGGDEQYF
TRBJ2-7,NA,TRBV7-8,CASSLAPGTGVSLFSYEQYF
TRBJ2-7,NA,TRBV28,CASSAAQGARSTYEQYF
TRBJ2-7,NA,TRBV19,CASSMAGVYEQYF
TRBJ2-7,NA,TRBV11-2,CASSLAGWKNYEQYF
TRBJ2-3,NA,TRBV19,CASRTVGDTQYF
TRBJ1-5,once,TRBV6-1,CASREDSSNQPQHF
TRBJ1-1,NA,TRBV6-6,CASSNGGTEAFF
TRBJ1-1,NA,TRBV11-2,CASSLTTFPTQSLGEAFF
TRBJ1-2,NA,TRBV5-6,CASSSSFEGEPYGYTF
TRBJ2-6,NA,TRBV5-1,CASSLGWRGSGANVLTF
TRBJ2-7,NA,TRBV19,CASSLQGGSYEQYF
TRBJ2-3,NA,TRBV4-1,CASSPLWRGAGTDTQYF
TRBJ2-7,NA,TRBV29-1,CSADKGGNGEQYF
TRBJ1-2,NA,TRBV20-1,CSAGGRGGYTF
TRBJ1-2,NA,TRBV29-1,CSAKTQGDYGYTF
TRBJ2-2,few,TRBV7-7,CASSRGTENTGELFF
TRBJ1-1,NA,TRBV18,CASSNDRGSTEAFF
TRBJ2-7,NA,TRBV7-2,CASSLLEASSYEQYF